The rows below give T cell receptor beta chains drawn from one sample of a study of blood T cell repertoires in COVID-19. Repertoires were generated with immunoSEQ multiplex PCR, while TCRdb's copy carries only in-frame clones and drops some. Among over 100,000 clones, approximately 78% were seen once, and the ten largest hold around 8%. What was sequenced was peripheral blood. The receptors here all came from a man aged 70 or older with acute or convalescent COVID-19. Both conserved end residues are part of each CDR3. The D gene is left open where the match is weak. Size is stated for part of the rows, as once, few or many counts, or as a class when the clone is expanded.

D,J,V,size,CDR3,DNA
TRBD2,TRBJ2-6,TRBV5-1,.,CARSLAGGSGEGANVLTF,TGCGCCCGCAGCTTGGCCGGGGGGAGCGGGGAAGGGGCCAACGTCCTGACTTTC
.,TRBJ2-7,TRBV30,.,CAWRRGLGEQYF,TGTGCCTGGAGACGGGGTCTCGGCGAGCAGTACTTC
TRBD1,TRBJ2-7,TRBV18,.,CASSLGGQGTYEQYF,TGTGCCAGCTCACTAGGGGGACAGGGTACCTACGAGCAGTACTTC
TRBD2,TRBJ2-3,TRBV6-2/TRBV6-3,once,CASSKSLAGVPGDTQYF,TGTGCCAGCAGCAAATCACTAGCGGGAGTACCCGGGGATACGCAGTATTTT
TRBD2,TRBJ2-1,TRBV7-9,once,CASSLDLLAGVSNEQFF,TGTGCCAGCAGCTTAGATTTACTAGCGGGGGTTAGTAATGAGCAGTTCTTC
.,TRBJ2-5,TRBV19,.,CASSLGRDRTQYF,TGTGCCAGTAGCCTGGGGCGGGACAGGACCCAGTACTTC
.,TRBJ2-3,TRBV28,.,CASTGSTGRDTQYF,TGTGCCAGCACCGGATCGACAGGACGGGATACGCAGTATTTT
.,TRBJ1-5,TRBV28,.,CASSLPLGGGNQPQHF,TGTGCCAGCAGTCTACCCCTAGGGGGTGGAAATCAGCCCCAGCATTTT
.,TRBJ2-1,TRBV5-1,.,CASSETDAPRSEQFF,TGCGCCAGCAGCGAGACAGACGCCCCAAGGTCAGAGCAGTTCTTC
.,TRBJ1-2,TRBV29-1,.,CSASQGNYGYTF,TGCAGCGCCTCCCAGGGGAACTATGGCTACACCTTC
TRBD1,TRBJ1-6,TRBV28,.,CASRSGQTNSPLHF,TGTGCCAGCCGCTCGGGACAGACTAATTCACCCCTCCACTTT
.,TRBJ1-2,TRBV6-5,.,CASSPPEGYGYTF,TGTGCCAGCAGTCCTCCTGAGGGCTATGGCTACACCTTC
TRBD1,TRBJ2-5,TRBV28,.,CASRPDRAQETQYF,TGTGCCAGCAGACCAGACAGGGCCCAAGAGACCCAGTACTTC
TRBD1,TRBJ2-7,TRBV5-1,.,CASSWDSSYEQYF,TGCGCCAGCAGCTGGGACAGCTCCTACGAGCAGTACTTC
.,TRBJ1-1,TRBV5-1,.,CASSLDGEGNTEAFF,TGCGCCAGCAGCCTCGACGGGGAAGGGAACACTGAAGCTTTCTTT
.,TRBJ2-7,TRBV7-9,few,CASSLGAHSYEQYF,TGTGCCAGCAGCTTAGGGGCCCACTCCTACGAGCAGTACTTC
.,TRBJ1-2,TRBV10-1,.,CASSELQTSGYTF,TGCGCCAGCAGTGAGCTCCAGACATCTGGCTACACCTTC
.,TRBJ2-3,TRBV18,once,CASSPTKPITDTQYF,TGTGCCAGCTCTCCAACCAAGCCAATCACAGATACGCAGTATTTT
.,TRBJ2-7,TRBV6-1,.,CASSEEAEGAEQYF,TGTGCCAGCAGTGAAGAGGCGGAGGGGGCCGAGCAGTACTTC
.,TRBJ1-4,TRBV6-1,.,CASSDKRTWSGDEKLFF,TGTGCCAGCAGTGATAAAAGGACATGGTCCGGCGATGAAAAACTGTTTTTT
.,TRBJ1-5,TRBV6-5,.,CAGGDRLNQPQHF,TGTGCCGGGGGCGACAGGCTGAATCAGCCCCAGCATTTT
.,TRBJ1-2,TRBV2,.,CASSSAAYYGYTF,TGTGCCAGTAGCAGTGCGGCATACTATGGCTACACCTTC
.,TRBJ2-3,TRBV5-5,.,CASSLTGLKQYF,TGTGCCAGCAGCCTCACAGGGTTGAAGCAGTATTTT
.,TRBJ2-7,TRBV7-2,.,CASSLGPISSYEQYF,TGTGCCAGCAGCTTAGGCCCCATTAGTTCCTACGAGCAGTACTTC
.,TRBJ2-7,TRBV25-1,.,CASRADLPYEQYF,TGTGCCAGCAGAGCGGACCTACCCTACGAGCAGTACTTC
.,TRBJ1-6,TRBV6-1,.,CASSEGRNSPLHF,TGTGCCAGCAGTGAAGGTCGGAATTCACCCCTCCACTTT
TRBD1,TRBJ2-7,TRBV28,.,CASSLIWDRPSYEQYF,TGTGCCAGCAGTTTAATTTGGGACAGACCATCCTACGAGCAGTACTTC
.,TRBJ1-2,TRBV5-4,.,CASSLGQRDYGYTF,TGTGCCAGCAGCTTAGGACAGCGAGACTATGGCTACACCTTC
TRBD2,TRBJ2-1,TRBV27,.,CASSPIPSGRPYNEQFF,TGTGCCAGCAGTCCAATTCCTAGCGGGAGGCCCTACAATGAGCAGTTCTTC
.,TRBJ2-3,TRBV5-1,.,CASSSLGHSTDTQYF,TGCGCCAGCAGCTCCTTGGGGCACTCCACAGATACGCAGTATTTT